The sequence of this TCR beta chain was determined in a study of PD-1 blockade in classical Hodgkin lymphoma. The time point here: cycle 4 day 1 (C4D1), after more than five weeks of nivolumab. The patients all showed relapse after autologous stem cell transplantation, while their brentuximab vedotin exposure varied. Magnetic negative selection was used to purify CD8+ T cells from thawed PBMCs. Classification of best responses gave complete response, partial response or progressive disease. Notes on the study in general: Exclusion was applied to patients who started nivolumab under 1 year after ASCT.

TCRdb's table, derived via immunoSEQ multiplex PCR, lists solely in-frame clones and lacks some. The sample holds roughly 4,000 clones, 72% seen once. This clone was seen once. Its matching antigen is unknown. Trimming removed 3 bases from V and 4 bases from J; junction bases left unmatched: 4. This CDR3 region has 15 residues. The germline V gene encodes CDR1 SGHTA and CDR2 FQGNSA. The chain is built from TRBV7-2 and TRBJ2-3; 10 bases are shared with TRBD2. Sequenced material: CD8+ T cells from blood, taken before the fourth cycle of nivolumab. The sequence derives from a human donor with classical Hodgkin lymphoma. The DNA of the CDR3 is TGTGCCAGCAGCTTCGGACTAGCGGCCCCAGATACGCAGTATTTT. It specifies CASSFGLAAPDTQYF.